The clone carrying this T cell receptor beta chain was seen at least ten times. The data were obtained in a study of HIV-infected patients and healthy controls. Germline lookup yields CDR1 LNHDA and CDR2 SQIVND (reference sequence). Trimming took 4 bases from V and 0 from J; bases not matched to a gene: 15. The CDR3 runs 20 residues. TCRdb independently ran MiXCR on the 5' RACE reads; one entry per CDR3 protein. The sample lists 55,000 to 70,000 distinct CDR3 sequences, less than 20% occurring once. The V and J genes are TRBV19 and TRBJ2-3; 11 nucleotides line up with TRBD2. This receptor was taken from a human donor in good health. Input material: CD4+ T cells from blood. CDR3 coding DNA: TGTGCCAGTAGTACAGAGGGTCCTAGCGGGAGGTCCCCTAGCACAGATACGCAGTATTTT. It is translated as CASSTEGPSGRSPSTDTQYF.